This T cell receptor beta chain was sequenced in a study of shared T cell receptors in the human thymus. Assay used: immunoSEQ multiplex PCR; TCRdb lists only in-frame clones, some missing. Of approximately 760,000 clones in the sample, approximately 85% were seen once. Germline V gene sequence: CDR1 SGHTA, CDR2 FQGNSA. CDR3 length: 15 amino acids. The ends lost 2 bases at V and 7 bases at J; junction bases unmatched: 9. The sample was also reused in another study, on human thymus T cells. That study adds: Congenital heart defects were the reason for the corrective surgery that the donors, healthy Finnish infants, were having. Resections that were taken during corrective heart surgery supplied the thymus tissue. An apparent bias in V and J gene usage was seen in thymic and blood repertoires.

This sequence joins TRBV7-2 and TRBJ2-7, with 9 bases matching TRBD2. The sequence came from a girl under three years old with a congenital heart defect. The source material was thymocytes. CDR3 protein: CASSLMRGGEVEQYF. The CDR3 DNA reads TGTGCCAGCAGCTTAATGCGGGGGGGCGAAGTTGAGCAGTACTTC.